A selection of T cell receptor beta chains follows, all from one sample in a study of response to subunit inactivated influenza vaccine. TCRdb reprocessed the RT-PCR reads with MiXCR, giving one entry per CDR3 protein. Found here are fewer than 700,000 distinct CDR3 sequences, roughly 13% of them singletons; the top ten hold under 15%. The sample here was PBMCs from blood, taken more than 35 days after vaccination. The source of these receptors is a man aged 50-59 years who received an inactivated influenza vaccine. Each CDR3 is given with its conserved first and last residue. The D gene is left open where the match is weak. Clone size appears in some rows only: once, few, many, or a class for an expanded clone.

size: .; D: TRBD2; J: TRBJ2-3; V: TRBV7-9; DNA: TGTGCCAGCACCCGTGGGACTAGCTGGACAGATACGCAGTATTTT; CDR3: CASTRGTSWTDTQYF
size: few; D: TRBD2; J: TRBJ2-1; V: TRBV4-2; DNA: TGTGCCAGCAGCCAAGACCTAGCGGGGGTATACAATGAGCAGTTCTTC; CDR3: CASSQDLAGVYNEQFF
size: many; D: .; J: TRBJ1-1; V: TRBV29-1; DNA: TGCAGCGTTGCCCCCCGAGGGGCGGGGACTGAAGCTTTCTTT; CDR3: CSVAPRGAGTEAFF
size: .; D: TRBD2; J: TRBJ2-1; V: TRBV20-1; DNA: TGCAGTGCTAGTCCCAGCGGGAGAAACAATGAGCAGTTCTTC; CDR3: CSASPSGRNNEQFF
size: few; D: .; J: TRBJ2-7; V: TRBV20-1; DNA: TGCAGTGCTAGAGCGGTGGGGGAGCAGTACTTC; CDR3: CSARAVGEQYF
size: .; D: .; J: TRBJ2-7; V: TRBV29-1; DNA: TGCAGCGTTGAAGAACACAGGGCAGGAGACGCCTACGAGCAGTACTTC; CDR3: CSVEEHRAGDAYEQYF
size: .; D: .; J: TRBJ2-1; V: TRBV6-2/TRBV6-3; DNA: TGTGCCAGCAGTTACCCTCTGGGTTCCTACAATGAGCAGTTCTTC; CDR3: CASSYPLGSYNEQFF
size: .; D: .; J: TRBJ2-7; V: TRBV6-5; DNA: TGTGCCAGCAGTTACTCGGGCAGGGGGGACTACGAGCAGTACTTC; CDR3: CASSYSGRGDYEQYF
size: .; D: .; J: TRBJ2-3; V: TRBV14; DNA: TGTGCCAGCAGCCAAGTCTCCTGGAGCACAGATACGCAGTATTTT; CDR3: CASSQVSWSTDTQYF
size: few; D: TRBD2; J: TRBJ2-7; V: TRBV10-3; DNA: TGTGCCATCAGTGAAATGGCGGGGGGGAATTTCTACGAGCAGTACTTC; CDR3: CAISEMAGGNFYEQYF
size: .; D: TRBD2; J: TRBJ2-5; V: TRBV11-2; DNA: TGTGCCAGCAGCCTCCTTGGGGCTAGCGGGAGGGCCCCAGAGACCCAGTACTTC; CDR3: CASSLLGASGRAPETQYF
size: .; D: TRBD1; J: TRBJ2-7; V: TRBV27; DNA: TGTGCCAGCAGTTTACTGGACAGGCCCTACGAGCAGTACTTC; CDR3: CASSLLDRPYEQYF
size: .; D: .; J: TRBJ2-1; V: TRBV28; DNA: TGTGCCAGCAGTCCTATGAAGGAGGACAATGAGCAGTTCTTC; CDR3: CASSPMKEDNEQFF
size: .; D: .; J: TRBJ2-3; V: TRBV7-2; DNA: TGTGCCACCGGACTCCAGGCTAGCGATTCTGATACGCAGTATTTT; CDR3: CATGLQASDSDTQYF
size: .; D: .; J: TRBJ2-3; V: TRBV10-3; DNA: TGTGCCACCGACTCGGGTTACAGTAGCACAGATACGCAGTATTTT; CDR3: CATDSGYSSTDTQYF
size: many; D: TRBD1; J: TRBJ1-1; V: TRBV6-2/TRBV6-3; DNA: TGTGCCAGCCGCAACGACGGGACAGGGGGCGACGCTTTCTTT; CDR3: CASRNDGTGGDAFF
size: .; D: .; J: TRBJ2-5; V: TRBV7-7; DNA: TGTGCTAGCAGCGCCGGGACTTGGGAGACCCAGTACTTC; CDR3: CASSAGTWETQYF
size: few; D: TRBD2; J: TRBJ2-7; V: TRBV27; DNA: TGTGCCAGCAGGCTACTAGCGGGAGAGGGCGAGCAGTACTTC; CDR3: CASRLLAGEGEQYF
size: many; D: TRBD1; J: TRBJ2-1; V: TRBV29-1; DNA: TGCAGCGTTGACCGCCCCGACAGGGGCTCCTACAATGAGCAGTTCTTC; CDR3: CSVDRPDRGSYNEQFF
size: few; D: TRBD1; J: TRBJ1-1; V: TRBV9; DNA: TGTGCCAGCAGCGTAGGGGACAGGGTATTTGGGAAATTCTTT; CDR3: CASSVGDRVFGKFF
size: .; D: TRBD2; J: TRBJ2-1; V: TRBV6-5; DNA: TGTGCCAGCAGTTACAGCGGGAGACCCAACAATGAGCAGTTCTTC; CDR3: CASSYSGRPNNEQFF
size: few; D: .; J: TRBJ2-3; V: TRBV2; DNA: TGTGCCAGCAGTGGGCCCGGGGATACGCAGTATTTT; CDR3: CASSGPGDTQYF
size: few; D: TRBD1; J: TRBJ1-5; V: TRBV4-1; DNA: TGCGCCAGCAGCCGCGGGACAGGGGGAATTTATAGCAATCAGCCCCAGCATTTT; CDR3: CASSRGTGGIYSNQPQHF
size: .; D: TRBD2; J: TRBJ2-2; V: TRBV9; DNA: TGTGCCAGCAGCCCCCGGACTAGCGGAGAGGGTTACACCGGGGAGCTGTTTTTT; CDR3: CASSPRTSGEGYTGELFF
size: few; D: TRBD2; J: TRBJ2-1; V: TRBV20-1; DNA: TGCAGTGCTAGACCCCAACTAGCGGGGTCTTACAATGAGCAGTTCTTC; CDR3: CSARPQLAGSYNEQFF
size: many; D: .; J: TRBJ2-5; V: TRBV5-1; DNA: TGCGCCAGCAGCCCCAGCTGGGGTTCCGACCCCTGGGAGACCCAGTACTTC; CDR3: CASSPSWGSDPWETQYF
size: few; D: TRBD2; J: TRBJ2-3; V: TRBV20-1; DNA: TGCAGTGCTACCGCACTAGCGGGAGATGGAGCAGATACGCAGTATTTT; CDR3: CSATALAGDGADTQYF
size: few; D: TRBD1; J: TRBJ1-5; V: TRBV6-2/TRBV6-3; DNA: TGTGCCAGCAGGAGGACAGGGAAGGGCAATCAGCCCCAGCATTTT; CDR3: CASRRTGKGNQPQHF
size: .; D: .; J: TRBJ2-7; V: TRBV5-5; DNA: TGTGCCAGTAGCTCGGGGCTAGCCTGCTACGAGCAGTACTTC; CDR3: CASSSGLACYEQYF
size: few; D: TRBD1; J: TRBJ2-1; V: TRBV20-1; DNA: TGCAGTGCGCCTCCGGCCGGGACAGGGGGCGTCGATGAGCAGTTCTTC; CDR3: CSAPPAGTGGVDEQFF
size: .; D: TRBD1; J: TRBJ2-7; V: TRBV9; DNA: TGTGCCAGCAGCGTAGGCCTGACCGGGACAGGGGTCGAGCAGTACTTC; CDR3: CASSVGLTGTGVEQYF
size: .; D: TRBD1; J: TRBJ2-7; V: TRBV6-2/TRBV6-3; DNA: TGTGCCAGCAGCTGGGACAGGGGGGTCTCCTACAAGCAGTACTTC; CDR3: CASSWDRGVSYKQYF
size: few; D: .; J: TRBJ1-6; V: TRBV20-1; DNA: TGCAGTGCTAGAGGTCCGCCAGCGTCTAATTCACCCCTCCACTTT; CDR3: CSARGPPASNSPLHF
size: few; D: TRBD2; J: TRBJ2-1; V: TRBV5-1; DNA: TGCGCCAGCAGCTTTCGAGCTAGCGGAGCCTACAATGAGCAGTTCTTC; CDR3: CASSFRASGAYNEQFF
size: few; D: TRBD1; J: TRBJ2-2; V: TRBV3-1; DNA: TGTGCCAGCAGAAAAGGACAGGGCTACACCGGGGAGCTGTTTTTT; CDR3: CASRKGQGYTGELFF
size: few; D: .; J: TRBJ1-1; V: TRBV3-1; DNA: TGTGCCAGCAGCCGAACAACGACCCACCATGAAGCTTTCTTT; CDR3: CASSRTTTHHEAFF
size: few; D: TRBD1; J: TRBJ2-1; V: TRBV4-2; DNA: TGTGCCAGCAGCCAAGTGGGACAGGGAACCTACAATGAGCAGTTCTTC; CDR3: CASSQVGQGTYNEQFF
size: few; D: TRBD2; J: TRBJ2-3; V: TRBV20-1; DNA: TGCAGCGCGCGGGGGGACACAAGCACAGATACGCAGTATTTT; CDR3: CSARGDTSTDTQYF
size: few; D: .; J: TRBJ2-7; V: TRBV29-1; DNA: TGCAGCGTTGCTGGACTATTGGTTCCCAACCTATTTTCGGACCAGTACGAGCAGTACTTC; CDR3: CSVAGLLVPNLFSDQYEQYF
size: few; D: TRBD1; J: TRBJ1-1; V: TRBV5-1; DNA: TGCGCCAGCAGCCCGGGACAGGGGGCGCGTATCACTGAAGCTTTCTTT; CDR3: CASSPGQGARITEAFF
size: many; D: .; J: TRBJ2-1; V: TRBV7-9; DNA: TGTGCCAGCAGACAAATGAATGAGCAGTTCTTC; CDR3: CASRQMNEQFF
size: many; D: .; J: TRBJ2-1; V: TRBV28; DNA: TGTGCCAGCAGTTTATGGGCAGACAATGAGCAGTTCTTC; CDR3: CASSLWADNEQFF
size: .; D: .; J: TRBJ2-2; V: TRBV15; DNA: TGTGCCACCAGCAGCCACAGGGAATTCGGGGAGCTGTTTTTT; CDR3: CATSSHREFGELFF
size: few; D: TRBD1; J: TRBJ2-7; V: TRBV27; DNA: TGTGCCAGCAGTTTATTTGGACAGGGGGTTTCCAACGAGCAGTACTTC; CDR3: CASSLFGQGVSNEQYF
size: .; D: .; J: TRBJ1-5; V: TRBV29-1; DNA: TGCAGCGTTGCAGGGAATAGCAATCAGCCCCAGCATTTT; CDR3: CSVAGNSNQPQHF
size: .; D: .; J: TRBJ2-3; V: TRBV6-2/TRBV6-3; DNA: TGTGCCAGCAGTTACTCTTTCAGTAACCAGTATTTT; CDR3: CASSYSFSNQYF
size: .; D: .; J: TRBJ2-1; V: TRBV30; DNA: TGTGCCTGGAGTGGTAAAGGTGTTCTGAGCCAGTTCTTC; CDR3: CAWSGKGVLSQFF
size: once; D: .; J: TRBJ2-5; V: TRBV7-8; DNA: TGTGCCAGCAGCCCCCAGAGCGGTGTCAGGCAAGAGACCCAGTACTTC; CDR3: CASSPQSGVRQETQYF
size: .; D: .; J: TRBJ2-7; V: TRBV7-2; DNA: TGTGCCAGCAGCATAGAGGCAGGGTACGAGCAGTACTTC; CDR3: CASSIEAGYEQYF
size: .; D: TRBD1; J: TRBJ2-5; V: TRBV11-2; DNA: TGTGCCAGCAGCTTTCAGGGGGTGCTAGAGACCCAGTACTTC; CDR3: CASSFQGVLETQYF
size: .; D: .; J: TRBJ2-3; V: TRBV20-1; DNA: TGCAGTGCTAGATCACCGCAGCGCACATATACGCAGTATTTT; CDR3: CSARSPQRTYTQYF
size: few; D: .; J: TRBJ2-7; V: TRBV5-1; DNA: TGCGCCAGCAGCTTGGCCGGGGACTCTGGCGAGCAGTACTTC; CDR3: CASSLAGDSGEQYF
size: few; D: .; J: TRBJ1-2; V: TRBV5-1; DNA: TGCGCCAGCAGCTTGGCGGGGCAGGGGCCCTATGGCTACACCTTC; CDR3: CASSLAGQGPYGYTF
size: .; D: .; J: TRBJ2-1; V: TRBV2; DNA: TGTGCCAGCACCCGTAACAGGGTTGATGGGCATGAGCAGTTCTTC; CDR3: CASTRNRVDGHEQFF
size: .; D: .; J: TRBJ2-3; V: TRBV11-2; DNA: TGTGCCAGCAGCTTAGAGGGGACTCCCCATACGCAGTATTTT; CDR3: CASSLEGTPHTQYF